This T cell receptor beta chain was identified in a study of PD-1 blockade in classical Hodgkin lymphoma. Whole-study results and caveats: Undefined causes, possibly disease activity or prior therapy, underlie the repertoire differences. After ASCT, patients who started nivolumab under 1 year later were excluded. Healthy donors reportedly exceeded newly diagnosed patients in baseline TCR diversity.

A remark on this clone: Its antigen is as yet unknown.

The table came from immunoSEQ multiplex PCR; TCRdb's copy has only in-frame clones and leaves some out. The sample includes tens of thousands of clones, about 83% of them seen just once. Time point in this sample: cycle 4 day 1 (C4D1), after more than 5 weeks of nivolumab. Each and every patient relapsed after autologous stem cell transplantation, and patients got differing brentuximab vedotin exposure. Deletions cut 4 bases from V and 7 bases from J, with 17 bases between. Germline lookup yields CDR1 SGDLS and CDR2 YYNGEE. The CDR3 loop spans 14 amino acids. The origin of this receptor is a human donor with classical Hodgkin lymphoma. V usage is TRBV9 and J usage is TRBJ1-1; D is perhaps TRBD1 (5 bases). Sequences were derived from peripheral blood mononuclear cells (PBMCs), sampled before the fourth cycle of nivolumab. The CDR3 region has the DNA TGTGCCAGCAGCCCCCGGGGGGGTATGGGTGAAGCTTTCTTT. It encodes CASSPRGGMGEAFF.